These T cell receptor beta chains were read from a single sample in a study of blood T cells in healthy people across ages. TCRdb used MiXCR to reprocess the 5' RACE reads, holding one entry per CDR3 protein. The table includes hundreds of thousands of distinct CDR3 sequences, about 28% detected once. Sequencing was carried out using blood. The receptors stem from a woman older than 75 in good health. Both conserved end residues are part of each CDR3.

v_call	cdr3_aa
TRBV29-1	CSVAPDSYEQYF
TRBV7-3	CASSPSGTSVETQYF
TRBV4-1	CASSQGKAGALNSPLHF
TRBV11-2	CASSLLPAAGAFF
TRBV12-3/TRBV12-4	CASSMGRRELFF
TRBV29-1	CSVHKSTGTADTQYF
TRBV29-1	CSVADRPYEQYF
TRBV13	CASSLSRDTQYF
TRBV7-8	CASSSGAFEETQYF
TRBV10-3	CAISEGAGQGADTQYF
TRBV28	CASNRRSYNEQFF
TRBV7-9	CASSLSFDSGPGQPQHF
TRBV30	CAWSVNYEQYF
TRBV5-4	CASSPDRGANYGYTF
TRBV20-1	CSVPPTSFQETQYF
TRBV5-1	CASSREQGFTDTQYF